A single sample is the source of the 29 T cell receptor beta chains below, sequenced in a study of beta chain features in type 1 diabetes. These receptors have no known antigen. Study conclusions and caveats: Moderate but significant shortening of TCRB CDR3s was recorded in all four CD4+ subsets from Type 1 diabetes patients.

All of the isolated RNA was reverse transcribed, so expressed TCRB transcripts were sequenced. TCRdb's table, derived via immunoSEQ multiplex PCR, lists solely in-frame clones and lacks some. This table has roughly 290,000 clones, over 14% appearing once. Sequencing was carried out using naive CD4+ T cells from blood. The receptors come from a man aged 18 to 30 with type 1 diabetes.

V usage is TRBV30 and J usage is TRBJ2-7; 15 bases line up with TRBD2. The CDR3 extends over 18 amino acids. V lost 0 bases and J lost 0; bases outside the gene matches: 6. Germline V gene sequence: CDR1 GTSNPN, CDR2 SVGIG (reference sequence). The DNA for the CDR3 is TGTGCCTGGAGTGTACGGACTAGCGGGAGGGGCCTCTCCTACGAGCAGTACTTC. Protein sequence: CAWSVRTSGRGLSYEQYF.

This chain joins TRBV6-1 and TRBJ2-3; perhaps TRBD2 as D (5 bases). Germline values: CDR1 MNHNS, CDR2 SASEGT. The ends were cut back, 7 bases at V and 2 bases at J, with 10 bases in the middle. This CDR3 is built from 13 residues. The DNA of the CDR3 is TGTGCCAGCATGGTCGGGGACACAGATACGCAGTATTTT. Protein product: CASMVGDTDTQYF.

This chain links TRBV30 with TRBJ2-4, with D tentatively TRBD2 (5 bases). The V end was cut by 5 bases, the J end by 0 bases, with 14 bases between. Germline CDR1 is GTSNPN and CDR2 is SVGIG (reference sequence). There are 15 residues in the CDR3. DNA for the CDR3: TGTGCCTGGGATGGACTGGCCCCAGCCAAAAACATTCAGTACTTC. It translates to CAWDGLAPAKNIQYF.

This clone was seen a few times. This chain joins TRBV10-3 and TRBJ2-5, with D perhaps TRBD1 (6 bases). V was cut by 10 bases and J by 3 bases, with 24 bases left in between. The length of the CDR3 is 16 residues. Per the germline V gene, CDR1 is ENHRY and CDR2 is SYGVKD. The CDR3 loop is CATSQIRGQREETQYF. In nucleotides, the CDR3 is TGTGCCACTTCCCAGATCCGGGGACAAAGGGAAGAGACCCAGTACTTC.

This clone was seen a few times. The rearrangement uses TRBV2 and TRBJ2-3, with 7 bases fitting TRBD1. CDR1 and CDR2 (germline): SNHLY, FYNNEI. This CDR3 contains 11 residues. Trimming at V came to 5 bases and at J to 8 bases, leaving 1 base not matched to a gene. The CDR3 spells CASSRQGTQYF. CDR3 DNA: TGTGCCAGCAGTCGACAGGGTACGCAGTATTTT.

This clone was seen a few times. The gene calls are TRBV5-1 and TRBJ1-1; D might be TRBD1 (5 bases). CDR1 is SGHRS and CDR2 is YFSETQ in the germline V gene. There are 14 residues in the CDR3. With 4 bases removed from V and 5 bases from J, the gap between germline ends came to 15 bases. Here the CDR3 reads CASSPSGEGTEAFF. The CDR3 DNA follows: TGCGCCAGCAGCCCCTCGGGGGAGGGGACTGAAGCTTTCTTT. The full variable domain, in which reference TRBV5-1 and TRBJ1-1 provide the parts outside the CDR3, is KAGVTQTPRYLIKTRGQQVTLSCSPISGHRSVSWYQQTPGQGLQFLFEYFSETQRNKGNFPGRFSGRQFSNSRSEMNVSTLELGDSALYLCASSPSGEGTEAFFGQGTRLTVV.

The CDR3 here is CATSRDPGLNTEAFF. In DNA form, the CDR3 reads TGTGCCACCAGCAGAGATCCGGGATTGAACACTGAAGCTTTCTTT. The chain combines TRBV15 with TRBJ1-1, with D hard to call. Trimming stripped 0 bases from V and 0 bases from J, with 8 bases between. Germline CDR1 is LNHNV and CDR2 is YYDKDF (reference sequence). The CDR3 spans 15 residues. The whole variable domain, remainder taken from reference TRBV15 and TRBJ1-1, is DAMVIQNPRYQVTQFGKPVTLSCSQTLNHNVMYWYQQKSSQAPKLLFHYYDKDFNNEADTPDNFQSRRPNTSFCFLDIRSPGLGDTAMYLCATSRDPGLNTEAFFGQGTRLTVV.

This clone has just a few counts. CDR3 DNA sequence: TGTGCCAGCAGCCTGAGAGGGACTCGTTCCTACAATGAGCAGTTCTTC. It codes for CASSLRGTRSYNEQFF. This chain uses TRBV9 with TRBJ2-1; a possible D gene is TRBD2 (6 bases). Trimming cost V 4 bases and J 1 base, with 15 bases left between them. The CDR3 has 16 residues. CDR1 and CDR2 from the germline V gene are SGDLS and YYNGEE.

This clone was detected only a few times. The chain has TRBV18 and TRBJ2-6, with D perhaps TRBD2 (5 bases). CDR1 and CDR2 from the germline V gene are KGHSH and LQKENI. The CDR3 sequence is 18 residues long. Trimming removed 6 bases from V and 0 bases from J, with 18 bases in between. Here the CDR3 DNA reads TGTGCCAGCTCCCACCCCGGGGTCGGAGTCTCTGGGGCCAACGTCCTGACTTTC. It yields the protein CASSHPGVGVSGANVLTF.

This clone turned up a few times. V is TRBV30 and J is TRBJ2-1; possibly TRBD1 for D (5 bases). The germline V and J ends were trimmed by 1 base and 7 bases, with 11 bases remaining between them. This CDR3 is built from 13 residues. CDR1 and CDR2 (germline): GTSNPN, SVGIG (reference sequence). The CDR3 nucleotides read TGTGCCTGGAGTGGGGTCCCAGGGAATGAGCAGTTCTTC. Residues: CAWSGVPGNEQFF.

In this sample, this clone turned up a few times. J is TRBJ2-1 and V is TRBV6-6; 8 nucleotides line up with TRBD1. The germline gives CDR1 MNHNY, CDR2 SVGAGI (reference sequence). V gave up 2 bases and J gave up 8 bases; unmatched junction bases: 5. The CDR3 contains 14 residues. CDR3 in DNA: TGTGCCAGCAGTTACGGCAGGGGGCTTGATGAGCAGTTCTTC. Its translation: CASSYGRGLDEQFF.

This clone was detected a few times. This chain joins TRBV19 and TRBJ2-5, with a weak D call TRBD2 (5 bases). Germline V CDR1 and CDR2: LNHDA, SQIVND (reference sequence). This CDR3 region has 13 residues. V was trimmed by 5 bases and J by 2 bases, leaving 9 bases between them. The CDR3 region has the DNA TGTGCCAGTAGTCAGCCGGGGCAAGAGACCCAGTACTTC. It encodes CASSQPGQETQYF.

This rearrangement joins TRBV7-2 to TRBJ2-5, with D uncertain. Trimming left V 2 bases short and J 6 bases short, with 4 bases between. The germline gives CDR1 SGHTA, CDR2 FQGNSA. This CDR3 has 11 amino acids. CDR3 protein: CASSLLQTQYF. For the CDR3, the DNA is TGTGCCAGCAGCTTACTCCAGACCCAGTACTTC.

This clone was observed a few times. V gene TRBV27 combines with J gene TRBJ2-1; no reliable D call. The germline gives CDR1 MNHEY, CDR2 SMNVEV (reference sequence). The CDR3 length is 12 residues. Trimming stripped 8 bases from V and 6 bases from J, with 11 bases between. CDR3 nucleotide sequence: TGTGCCAGCGCCCATAGATCCAATGAGCAGTTCTTC. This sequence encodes CASAHRSNEQFF.

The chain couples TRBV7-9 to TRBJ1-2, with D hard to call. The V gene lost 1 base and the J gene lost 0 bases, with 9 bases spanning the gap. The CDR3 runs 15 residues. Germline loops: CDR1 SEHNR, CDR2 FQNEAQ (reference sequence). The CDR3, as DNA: TGTGCCAGCAGCTTAGTAGGCGGTACTAACTATGGCTACACCTTC. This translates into CASSLVGGTNYGYTF. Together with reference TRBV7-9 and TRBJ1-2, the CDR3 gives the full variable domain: DTGVSQNPRHKITKRGQNVTFRCDPISEHNRLYWYRQTLGQGPEFLTYFQNEAQLEKSRLLSDRFSAERPKGSFSTLEIQRTEQGDSAMYLCASSLVGGTNYGYTFGSGTRLTVV.

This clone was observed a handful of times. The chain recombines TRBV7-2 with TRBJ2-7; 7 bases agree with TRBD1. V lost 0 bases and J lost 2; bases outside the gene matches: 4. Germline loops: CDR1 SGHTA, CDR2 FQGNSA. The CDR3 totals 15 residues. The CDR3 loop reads CASSLAVQGAYEQYF. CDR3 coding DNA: TGTGCCAGCAGCTTAGCCGTCCAGGGGGCCTACGAGCAGTACTTC.

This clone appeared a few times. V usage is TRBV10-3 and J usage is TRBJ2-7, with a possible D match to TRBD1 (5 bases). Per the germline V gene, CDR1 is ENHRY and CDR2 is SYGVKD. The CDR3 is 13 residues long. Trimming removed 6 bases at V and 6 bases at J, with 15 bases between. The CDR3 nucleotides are TGTGCCATCAGAAAACAGGACGTCGGCGAGCAGTACTTC. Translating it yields CAIRKQDVGEQYF.

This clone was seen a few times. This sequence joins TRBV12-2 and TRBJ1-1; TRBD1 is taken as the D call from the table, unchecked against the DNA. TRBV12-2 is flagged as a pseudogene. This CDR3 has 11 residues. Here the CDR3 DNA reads TGTGCAAGTCGCTTAGCGGGCGAAGCTTTCTTT. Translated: CASRLAGEAFF.

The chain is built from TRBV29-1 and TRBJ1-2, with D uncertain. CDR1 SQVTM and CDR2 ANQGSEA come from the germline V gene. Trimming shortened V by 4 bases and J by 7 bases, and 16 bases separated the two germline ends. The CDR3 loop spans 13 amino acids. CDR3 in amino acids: CSVALSPGSGYTF. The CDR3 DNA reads TGCAGCGTTGCCCTAAGTCCGGGGAGTGGCTACACCTTC.

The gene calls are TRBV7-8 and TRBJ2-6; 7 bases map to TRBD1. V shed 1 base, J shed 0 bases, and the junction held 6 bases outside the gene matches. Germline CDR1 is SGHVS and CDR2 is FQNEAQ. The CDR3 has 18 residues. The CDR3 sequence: CASSLVDRASSGANVLTF. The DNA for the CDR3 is TGTGCCAGCAGCTTAGTCGACAGGGCATCCTCTGGGGCCAACGTCCTGACTTTC. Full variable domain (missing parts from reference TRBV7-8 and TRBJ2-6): GAGVSQSPRYKVAKRGQDVALRCDPISGHVSLFWYQQALGQGPEFLTYFQNEAQLDKSGLPSDRFFAERPEGSVSTLKIQRTQQEDSAVYLCASSLVDRASSGANVLTFGAGSRLTVL.

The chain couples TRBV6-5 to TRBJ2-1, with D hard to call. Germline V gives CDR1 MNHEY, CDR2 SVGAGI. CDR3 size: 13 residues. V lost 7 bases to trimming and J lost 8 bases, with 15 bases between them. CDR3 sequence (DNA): TGTGCCAGCACGAAACCCGGGTGGGATGAGCAGTTCTTC. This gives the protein CASTKPGWDEQFF.

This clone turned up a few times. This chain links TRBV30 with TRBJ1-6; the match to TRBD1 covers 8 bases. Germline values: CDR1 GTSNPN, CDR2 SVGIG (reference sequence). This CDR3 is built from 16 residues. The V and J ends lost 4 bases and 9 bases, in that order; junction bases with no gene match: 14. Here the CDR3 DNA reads TGTGCCTGGAAGGTATCAGGGGGCAATTACGGTTCACCCCTCCACTTT. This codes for CAWKVSGGNYGSPLHF.

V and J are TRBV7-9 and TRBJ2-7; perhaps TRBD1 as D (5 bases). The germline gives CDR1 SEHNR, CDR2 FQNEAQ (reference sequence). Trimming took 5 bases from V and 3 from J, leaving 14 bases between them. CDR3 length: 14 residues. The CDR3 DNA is TGTGCCAGCAGCCCAGGGCGGTCCTACTACGAGCAGTACTTC. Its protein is CASSPGRSYYEQYF.

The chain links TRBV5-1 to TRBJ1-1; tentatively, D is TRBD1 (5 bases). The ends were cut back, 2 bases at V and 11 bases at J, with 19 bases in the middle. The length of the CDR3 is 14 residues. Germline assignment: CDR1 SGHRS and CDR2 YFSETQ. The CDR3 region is CASSFGGTEPWAFF. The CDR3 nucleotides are TGCGCCAGCAGCTTCGGCGGGACGGAACCGTGGGCTTTCTTT.

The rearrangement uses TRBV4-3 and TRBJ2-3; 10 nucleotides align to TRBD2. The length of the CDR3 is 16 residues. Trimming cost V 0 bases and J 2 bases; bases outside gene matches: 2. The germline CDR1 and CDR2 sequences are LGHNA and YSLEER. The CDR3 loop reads CASSQDSGGSTDTQYF. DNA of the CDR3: TGCGCCAGCAGCCAAGATAGCGGGGGGTCCACAGATACGCAGTATTTT.

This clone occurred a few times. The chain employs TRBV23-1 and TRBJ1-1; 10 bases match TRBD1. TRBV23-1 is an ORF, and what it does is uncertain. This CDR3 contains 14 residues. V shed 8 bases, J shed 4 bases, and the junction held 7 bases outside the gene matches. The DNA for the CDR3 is TGCGCCAGCGGGCGACAGGGGGCGCCCACTGAAGCTTTCTTT. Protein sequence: CASGRQGAPTEAFF.

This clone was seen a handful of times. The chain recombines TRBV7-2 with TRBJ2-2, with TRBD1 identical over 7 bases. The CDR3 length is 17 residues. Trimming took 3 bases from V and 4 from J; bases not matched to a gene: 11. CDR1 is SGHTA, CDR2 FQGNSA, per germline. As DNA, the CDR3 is TGTGCCAGCAGCTTGCGTAGACAGGGCTTTGGCACCGGGGAGCTGTTTTTT. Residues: CASSLRRQGFGTGELFF.

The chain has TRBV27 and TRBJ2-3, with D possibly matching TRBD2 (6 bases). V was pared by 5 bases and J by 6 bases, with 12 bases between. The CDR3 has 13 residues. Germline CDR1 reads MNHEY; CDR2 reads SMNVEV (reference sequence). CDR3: CASSPRGSDTQYF. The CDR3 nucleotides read TGTGCCAGCAGTCCCCGGGGGAGTGATACGCAGTATTTT.

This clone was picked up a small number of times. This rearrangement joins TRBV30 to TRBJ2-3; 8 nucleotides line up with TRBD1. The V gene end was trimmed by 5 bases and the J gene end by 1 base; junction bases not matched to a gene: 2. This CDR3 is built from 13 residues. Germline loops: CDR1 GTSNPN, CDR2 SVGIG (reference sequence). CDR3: CAWLTGGTDTQYF. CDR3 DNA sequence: TGTGCCTGGTTGACAGGGGGCACAGATACGCAGTATTTT.